Listed below are T cell receptor beta chains from one sample, sequenced in a study of Graves' ophthalmopathy and Graves' hyperthyroidism. Each CDR3 protein gets one entry after TCRdb re-called the multiplex PCR reads with MiXCR. The sample holds about 420,000 distinct CDR3 sequences, about 21% seen once. Sequenced: peripheral blood. The receptors were sampled from a woman aged 18-35 years with stable Graves' hyperthyroidism. The CDR3 runs from the conserved cysteine through the conserved F or W. The order of the fields is D gene, V gene, J gene, clone size, CDR3 protein, CDR3 DNA. A D gene is named only where the DNA matches it firmly. The size field is filled for only some rows; it gives once, few, many or a size class.

>NA|TRBV6-5|TRBJ2-7|many
CASSYSGDTSYEQYF
TGTGCCAGCAGTTACAGTGGGGACACTTCCTACGAGCAGTACTTC
>NA|TRBV7-8|TRBJ2-7|few
CASSLSGAYEQYF
TGTGCCAGCAGCTTATCAGGAGCCTACGAGCAGTACTTC
>TRBD1|TRBV20-1|TRBJ2-5|NA
CSAWDREETQYF
TGCAGTGCCTGGGACAGGGAAGAGACCCAGTACTTC
>TRBD2|TRBV27|TRBJ2-7|many
CASSLSGLAGTFYEQYF
TGTGCCAGCAGTCTATCGGGACTAGCGGGAACTTTTTACGAGCAGTACTTC
>NA|TRBV2|TRBJ1-1|many
CASNGGGGTEAFF
TGTGCCAGCAATGGGGGGGGTGGCACTGAAGCTTTCTTT
>TRBD2|TRBV20-1|TRBJ2-7|many
CSARLAGTPYEQYF
TGCAGTGCTAGGTTAGCGGGGACCCCCTACGAGCAGTACTTC
>TRBD2|TRBV2|TRBJ2-2|many
CASSETSAGELFF
TGTGCCAGCAGTGAAACTAGCGCCGGGGAGCTGTTTTTT
>TRBD2|TRBV11-3|TRBJ2-7|many
CASSFGLAGGLQYF
TGTGCCAGCAGCTTCGGGCTAGCGGGAGGATTGCAGTACTTC
>TRBD2|TRBV20-1|TRBJ2-7|NA
CSARGRLAHPYEQYF
TGCAGTGCTAGAGGTCGACTAGCGCATCCCTACGAGCAGTACTTC
>TRBD2|TRBV20-1|TRBJ2-7|many
CSAKGLAGSYEQYF
TGCAGTGCTAAGGGACTAGCGGGATCCTACGAGCAGTACTTC
>NA|TRBV29-1|TRBJ1-2|NA
CSVRVGGGYTF
TGCAGCGTTCGGGTCGGGGGGGGCTACACCTTC
>NA|TRBV20-1|TRBJ2-7|many
CSAQGAGYEQYF
TGCAGTGCCCAAGGGGCGGGCTACGAGCAGTACTTC
>TRBD1|TRBV20-1|TRBJ1-5|once
CSAKRDRGHQPQHF
TGCAGTGCCAAAAGGGACAGGGGGCATCAGCCCCAGCATTTT
>NA|TRBV18|TRBJ1-5|few
CASSIQGGFQPQHF
TGTGCCAGCTCAATACAGGGAGGTTTCCAGCCCCAGCATTTT
>TRBD1|TRBV27|TRBJ1-1|many
CASSLGRGRINTEAFF
TGTGCCAGCAGTCTTGGGAGGGGGCGGATTAACACTGAAGCTTTCTTT
>TRBD1|TRBV5-5|TRBJ1-5|NA
CASSLTGTGVQPQHF
TGTGCCAGCAGCCTCACAGGGACAGGGGTACAGCCCCAGCATTTT
>TRBD1|TRBV27|TRBJ1-1|many
CASSFRLRQGRNTEAFF
TGTGCCAGCAGTTTCCGCCTACGACAGGGGCGGAACACTGAAGCTTTCTTT
>NA|TRBV12-3/TRBV12-4|TRBJ2-2|many
CASSLRDGTGELFF
TGTGCCAGCAGCCTCCGGGACGGCACCGGGGAGCTGTTTTTT